The 4 T cell receptor beta chains given below trace back to one sample, sequenced in a study of blood T cell repertoires in COVID-19. Some clones are missing from TCRdb's copy, which holds only in-frame ones; the method was immunoSEQ multiplex PCR. The sample lists roughly 230,000 clones; 81% were seen once. The material sequenced was peripheral blood. These TCRs come from a woman aged 80 or older with acute or convalescent COVID-19.

The chain has TRBV5-1 and TRBJ2-2; D possibly corresponds to TRBD1 (5 bases). Germline lookup yields CDR1 SGHRS and CDR2 YFSETQ. Trimming pared 6 bases from V and 0 bases from J, leaving 15 bases between. The CDR3 length is 16 residues. The CDR3 sequence is CASTPSPRANTGELFF. In nucleotides, the CDR3 is TGCGCCAGCACCCCGAGTCCCAGGGCGAACACCGGGGAGCTGTTTTTT.

Turning to this clone: At one end, the junction sequence differs from germline, possibly due to a read error. In DNA, the CDR3 is TGCGCCAGCAGCGCCGGGACAGCCTTTGAAGAACTGTTTTTT. Protein: CASSAGTAFEELFF. J is TRBJ1-4 and V is TRBV4-1; 7 positions match TRBD1. This CDR3 spans 14 amino acids. Germline values: CDR1 MGHRA, CDR2 YSYEKL.

The genes are TRBV11-2 and TRBJ1-6; D remains unclear. This CDR3 has 15 residues. The V end was cut by 6 bases, the J end by 7 bases, with 16 bases between. Germline V CDR1 and CDR2: SGHAT, FQNNGV. The CDR3 sequence: CASSNRGTPNSPLHF. For the CDR3, the DNA is TGTGCCAGCAGTAATCGTGGCACACCCAATTCACCCCTCCACTTT.

The chain carries TRBV3-1 (or the pseudogene TRBV3-2) and TRBJ1-2; D remains ambiguous. Germline CDR1 and CDR2: LGHDT and YNNKEL (reference sequence). The germline V and J ends were trimmed by 4 bases and 8 bases, with 17 bases remaining between them. The CDR3 sequence is 14 residues long. This CDR3 is CASSPRTETGGYTF. The DNA of the CDR3 is TGTGCCAGCAGCCCAAGGACGGAAACGGGGGGCTACACCTTC.